A selection of T cell receptor beta chains follows, all from one sample in a study of T cell changes during pregnancy in multiple sclerosis. Here immunoSEQ multiplex PCR was the method, and the copy in TCRdb shows in-frame clones only, minus some. The profile shows about 52,000 clones, roughly 92% of them singletons. This specimen consisted of CD4+ T cells from peripheral blood mononuclear cells, obtained in the third trimester of pregnancy. The receptors shown here come from a female donor with multiple sclerosis, enrolled in a pregnancy study. Each CDR3 is given with its conserved first and last residue. D genes are given only for firm matches. Clone size appears in some rows only: once, few, many, or a class for an expanded clone.

>TRBJ2-3|TRBV7-3|-|TRBD1
CASSPLPRTGGEDTQYF
TGTGCCAGCAGCCCCCTTCCGAGGACAGGGGGAGAAGATACGCAGTATTTT
>TRBJ1-2|TRBV14|few|-
CASSPGYGLGGYTF
TGTGCCAGCAGCCCAGGGTACGGGCTGGGCGGCTACACCTTC
>TRBJ1-1|TRBV30|-|-
CAWSIGGDTEAFF
TGTGCCTGGAGTATCGGGGGGGACACTGAAGCTTTCTTT
>TRBJ1-1|TRBV15|-|-
CATSRGETRTGEAFF
TGTGCCACCAGCAGAGGGGAGACACGGACCGGTGAAGCTTTCTTT
>TRBJ1-4|TRBV19|-|TRBD1
CASISGDSLNEKLFF
TGTGCCAGTATATCGGGGGACAGCTTGAATGAAAAACTGTTTTTT
>TRBJ2-7|TRBV11-2|-|-
CASTETVSHEQYF
TGTGCCAGCACCGAGACAGTCTCACACGAGCAGTACTTC
>TRBJ2-2|TRBV2|-|TRBD1
CASSVSGGDTGELFF
TGTGCCAGCAGTGTATCAGGGGGCGACACCGGGGAGCTGTTTTTT
>TRBJ2-7|TRBV7-2|-|TRBD2
CASSFRSGERYEQYF
TGTGCCAGCAGCTTTCGCAGCGGGGAGCGGTACGAGCAGTACTTC
>TRBJ2-7|TRBV10-2|-|-
CASSPTVTGLFSYEQYF
TGCGCCAGCAGCCCGACGGTCACAGGCCTTTTCTCCTACGAGCAGTACTTC
>TRBJ2-6|TRBV7-9|-|TRBD1
CASSRGQGETGANVLTF
TGTGCCAGCAGTCGGGGACAGGGAGAGACTGGGGCCAACGTCCTGACTTTC
>TRBJ1-4|TRBV5-1|-|TRBD1
CASRQGAKDEKLFF
TGCGCCAGTAGACAGGGGGCGAAGGATGAAAAACTGTTTTTT
>TRBJ2-4|TRBV7-2|-|TRBD2
CASSFTSGGNKNIQYF
TGTGCCAGCAGCTTTACTAGCGGGGGAAATAAAAACATTCAGTACTTC
>TRBJ1-2|TRBV7-2|-|TRBD1
CASSLPDRDYGYTF
TGTGCCAGCAGCTTACCCGACAGGGACTATGGCTACACCTTC
>TRBJ1-1|TRBV6-6|-|-
CASSYLEERTEAFF
TGTGCCAGCAGTTACTTGGAAGAGCGCACTGAAGCTTTCTTT
>TRBJ1-5|TRBV7-2|-|-
CASSLGGGRPLGNQPQHF
TGTGCCAGCAGCTTAGGGGGAGGGAGGCCCTTGGGCAATCAGCCCCAGCATTTT
>TRBJ1-2|TRBV5-1|-|-
CASSLASGVLYGYTF
TGCGCCAGCAGCTTGGCCAGCGGGGTCTTATATGGCTACACCTTC
>TRBJ2-7|TRBV7-8|-|TRBD2
CASSLWGREGYEQYF
TGTGCCAGCAGCTTATGGGGCAGGGAGGGCTACGAGCAGTACTTC
>TRBJ2-2|TRBV7-3|-|-
CASRSFTGELFF
TGTGCCAGCAGGTCCTTCACCGGGGAGCTGTTTTTT
>TRBJ2-3|TRBV27|-|TRBD2
CASVPFRLAGGPATDTQYF
TGTGCCAGCGTGCCTTTTCGACTAGCGGGGGGGCCGGCAACAGATACGCAGTATTTT
>TRBJ1-6|TRBV5-1|-|TRBD1
CASSLTGGNSPLHF
TGCGCCAGCAGCCTTACAGGGGGCAATTCACCCCTCCACTTT
>TRBJ1-4|TRBV19|-|-
CASRMAGFNEKLFF
TGTGCCAGTCGAATGGCGGGCTTTAATGAAAAACTGTTTTTT
>TRBJ1-3|TRBV5-4|once|-
CASTLRPGGTIYF
TGTGCCAGCACCTTACGCCCGGGGGGCACCATATATTTT
>TRBJ2-7|TRBV5-1|-|-
CASSPGLGATYEQYF
TGCGCCAGCAGCCCTGGCTTAGGAGCCACCTACGAGCAGTACTTC
>TRBJ1-6|TRBV30|-|TRBD1
CAWSPGGLPLHF
TGTGCCTGGAGTCCAGGGGGGTTACCCCTCCACTTT
>TRBJ1-6|TRBV30|-|TRBD1
CAWGTGGLRDSPLHF
TGTGCCTGGGGGACAGGGGGCCTGAGGGATTCACCCCTCCACTTT
>TRBJ1-4|TRBV18|-|TRBD1
CASSPRQGDDEGEKLFF
TGTGCCAGCTCACCGAGACAGGGGGACGACGAAGGGGAAAAACTGTTTTTT
>TRBJ2-2|TRBV18|-|-
CASSPAPTGSTGELFF
TGTGCCAGCTCACCAGCCCCTACAGGGTCCACCGGGGAGCTGTTTTTT
>TRBJ2-5|TRBV6-5|once|-
CASSYMQGSQETQYF
TGTGCCAGCAGTTACATGCAGGGATCCCAAGAGACCCAGTACTTC
>TRBJ2-2|TRBV5-4|-|-
CASSLSRADAGELFF
TGTGCCAGCAGCTTGAGCAGGGCAGATGCCGGGGAGCTGTTTTTT
>TRBJ2-3|TRBV5-4|-|TRBD2
CASSLSGGLGTDTQYF
TGTGCCAGCAGCCTTAGCGGGGGGCTAGGCACAGATACGCAGTATTTT
>TRBJ1-1|TRBV7-2|-|TRBD1
CASSLLGQNIGTEAFF
TGTGCCAGCAGCTTATTGGGACAGAATATTGGGACTGAAGCTTTCTTT
>TRBJ1-2|TRBV27|-|-
CASSLNHPRDYGYTF
TGTGCCAGCAGTTTAAATCACCCGAGGGACTATGGCTACACCTTC
>TRBJ1-1|TRBV7-3|-|TRBD1
CASSPGTGGGLEAFF
TGTGCCAGCAGCCCTGGGACAGGGGGCGGCCTTGAAGCTTTCTTT
>TRBJ2-7|TRBV27|-|TRBD2
CASSRSGGVPYEQYF
TGTGCCAGCAGCCGTAGCGGGGGTGTACCCTACGAGCAGTACTTC
>TRBJ1-3|TRBV7-2|-|-
CASSLMRATGNTIYF
TGTGCCAGCAGCTTAATGCGGGCAACTGGAAACACCATATATTTT
>TRBJ1-5|TRBV29-1|-|-
CSVADGGNQPQHF
TGCAGCGTGGCGGACGGAGGAAATCAGCCCCAGCATTTT
>TRBJ2-2|TRBV28|-|-
CASIQGRTGELFF
TGTGCCAGCATCCAGGGGCGCACCGGGGAGCTGTTTTTT
>TRBJ2-3|TRBV4-3|-|-
CASSQEWRNFRTDTQYF
TGCGCCAGCAGCCAAGAGTGGAGGAATTTCCGCACAGATACGCAGTATTTT
>TRBJ2-3|TRBV15|-|TRBD1
CATSFRDRGTDTQYF
TGTGCCACCAGCTTCCGGGACAGAGGCACAGATACGCAGTATTTT
>TRBJ1-5|TRBV4-2|-|-
CASSQDQGSNQPQHF
TGTGCCAGCAGCCAGGACCAGGGGAGCAATCAGCCCCAGCATTTT
>TRBJ2-5|TRBV5-4|-|TRBD2
CASSLPGRTRRETQYF
TGTGCCAGCAGCTTGCCAGGACGGACTAGACGAGAGACCCAGTACTTC
>TRBJ1-4|TRBV5-1|-|-
CASSLTGNGEKLFF
TGCGCCAGCAGCTTAACAGGGAATGGGGAAAAACTGTTTTTT
>TRBJ2-7|TRBV11-3|-|TRBD1
CASSHSGQGPYEQYF
TGTGCCAGCAGCCACTCGGGACAGGGGCCCTACGAGCAGTACTTC
>TRBJ1-1|TRBV7-2|-|-
CASSLEASYTEAFF
TGTGCCAGCAGCTTAGAAGCGAGCTACACTGAAGCTTTCTTT
>TRBJ2-3|TRBV18|-|TRBD2
CASSPLAGGPTDTQYF
TGTGCCAGCTCACCACTAGCGGGGGGTCCCACAGATACGCAGTATTTT
>TRBJ1-1|TRBV11-2|-|TRBD1
CASSSQGAGTEAFF
TGTGCCAGCAGCTCGCAGGGGGCTGGCACTGAAGCTTTCTTT
>TRBJ2-3|TRBV30|-|-
CAWSVQGLPTDTQYF
TGTGCCTGGAGTGTACAGGGACTACCCACAGATACGCAGTATTTT
>TRBJ2-7|TRBV14|-|-
CASSLHYEQYF
TGTGCCAGCAGCCTTCACTACGAGCAGTACTTC
>TRBJ2-1|TRBV6-1|-|TRBD1
CASSPPGQRYNEQFF
TGTGCCAGCAGTCCACCGGGACAGAGATACAATGAGCAGTTCTTC
>TRBJ2-7|TRBV12-2|-|-
CASRPAGLATTLSSYEQYF
TGTGCAAGTCGCCCCGCTGGACTAGCCACGACTCTAAGCTCCTACGAGCAGTACTTC
>TRBJ2-2|TRBV5-1|-|TRBD2
CASSLEGTTPWTGELFF
TGCGCCAGCAGCTTGGAGGGGACTACCCCGTGGACCGGGGAGCTGTTTTTT
>TRBJ2-7|TRBV6-5|-|-
CASTSPGAYEQYF
TGTGCCAGCACCTCTCCGGGGGCCTACGAGCAGTACTTC
>TRBJ2-7|TRBV7-3|-|-
CASSRQANSYEQYF
TGTGCCAGCAGCCGACAGGCCAACTCCTACGAGCAGTACTTC
>TRBJ1-1|TRBV9|-|TRBD1
CASSATGTAITEAFF
TGTGCCAGCAGCGCCACCGGGACAGCGATCACTGAAGCTTTCTTT